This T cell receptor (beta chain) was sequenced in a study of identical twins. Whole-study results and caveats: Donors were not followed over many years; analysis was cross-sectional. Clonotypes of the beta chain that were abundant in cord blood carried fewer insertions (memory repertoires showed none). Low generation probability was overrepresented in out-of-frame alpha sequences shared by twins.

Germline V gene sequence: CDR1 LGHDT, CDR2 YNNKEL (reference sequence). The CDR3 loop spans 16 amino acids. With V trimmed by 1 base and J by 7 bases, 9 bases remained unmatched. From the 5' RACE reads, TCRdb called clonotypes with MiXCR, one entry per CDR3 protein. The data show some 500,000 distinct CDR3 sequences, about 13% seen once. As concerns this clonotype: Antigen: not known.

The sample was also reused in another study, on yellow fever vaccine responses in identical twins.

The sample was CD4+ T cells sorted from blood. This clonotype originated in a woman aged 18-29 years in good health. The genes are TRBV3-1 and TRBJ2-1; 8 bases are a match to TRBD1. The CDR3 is CASSQVIRGRVNEQFF. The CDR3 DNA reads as TGTGCCAGCAGCCAAGTCATCAGGGGGCGCGTTAATGAGCAGTTCTTC.